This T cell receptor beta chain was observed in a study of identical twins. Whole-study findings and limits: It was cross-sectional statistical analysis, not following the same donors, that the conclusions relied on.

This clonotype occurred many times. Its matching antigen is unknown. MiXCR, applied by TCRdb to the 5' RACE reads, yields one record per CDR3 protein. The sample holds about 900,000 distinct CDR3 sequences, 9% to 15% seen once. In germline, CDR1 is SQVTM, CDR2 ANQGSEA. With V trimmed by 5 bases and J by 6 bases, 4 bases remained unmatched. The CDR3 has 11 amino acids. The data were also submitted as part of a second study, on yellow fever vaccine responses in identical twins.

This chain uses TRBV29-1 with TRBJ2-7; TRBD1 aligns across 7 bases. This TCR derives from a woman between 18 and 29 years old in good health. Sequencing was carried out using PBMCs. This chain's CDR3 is CSVKTGSEQYF. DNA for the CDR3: TGCAGCGTTAAGACAGGGAGCGAGCAGTACTTC.